One and the same sample provided the 7 T cell receptor beta chains below, sequenced in a study of cytomegalovirus exposure and HLA in healthy donors. The PCR employed 60 Vbeta primers together with 13 Jbeta primers. The data were produced by immunoSEQ multiplex PCR, yet TCRdb's version contains in-frame clones alone and is incomplete. The specimen's table records around 210,000 clones. Sequencing was performed on PBMCs. The receptors derive from a woman in her 30s in good health and CMV-seropositive.

The chain carries TRBV10-3 and TRBJ2-7, with 9 bases aligning to TRBD1. The germline V gene encodes CDR1 ENHRY and CDR2 SYGVKD. With V trimmed by 9 bases and J by 0 bases, 12 bases remained unmatched. The CDR3 covers 16 residues. The CDR3 loop is CAISDRGSKSSYEQYF. The CDR3 bases are TGTGCCATTTCGGACAGGGGTTCCAAAAGCTCCTACGAGCAGTACTTC.

The CDR3 DNA is TGTGCCAGCAGGACAGGGGAGAGGAACACTGAAGCTTTCTTT. This gives the protein CASRTGERNTEAFF. This sequence joins TRBV5-4 and TRBJ1-1, with TRBD1 identical over 8 bases. In germline, CDR1 is SGHNT, CDR2 YYREEE (reference sequence). The V segment lost 5 bases and the J segment 1 base; nucleotides outside the gene matches: 4. CDR3 length: 14 amino acids.

The chain couples TRBV5-1 to TRBJ1-2; D gene ambiguous. The CDR3 contains 15 residues. CDR1 and CDR2 (germline): SGHRS, YFSETQ. V was clipped by 0 bases and J by 0 bases, with 9 bases between them. The CDR3 DNA reads TGCGCCAGCAGCTTGGCCCTCGGTGCTAACTATGGCTACACCTTC. This translates into CASSLALGANYGYTF.

In DNA form, the CDR3 reads TGCGCCAGCAGCCAAGGATCTACGGGAGGGCGGGAGTTCTTC. Translating it yields CASSQGSTGGREFF. The V and J genes are TRBV4-3 and TRBJ2-1; 8 bases agree with TRBD2. The CDR3 has 14 amino acids. Germline V lookup: CDR1 LGHNA, CDR2 YSLEER. V trimming: 1 base; J trimming: 14 bases; junction bases outside the gene matches: 10.

In DNA, the CDR3 is TGTGCCAGCAGCACCCCCACCGCCGGGTCCCTACCACCGCATCAAGAGACCCAGTACTTC. Residues: CASSTPTAGSLPPHQETQYF. The V call is TRBV9, the J call TRBJ2-5; no reliable D call. V shed 4 bases and J shed 2 bases, with 30 bases lying between them. CDR1 and CDR2 (germline): SGDLS, YYNGEE. The CDR3 length is 20 residues.

The chain carries TRBV27 and TRBJ2-6; D call uncertain. Trimming shortened V by 4 bases and J by 3 bases, and 10 bases separated the two germline ends. CDR1 MNHEY and CDR2 SMNVEV come from the germline V gene (reference sequence). This CDR3 comprises 15 residues. The CDR3, as DNA: TGTGCCAGCAGTTGGTTGGCTGGTGGGGCCAACGTCCTGACTTTC. Protein: CASSWLAGGANVLTF.

The V and J genes are TRBV6-4 and TRBJ2-3, with 14 positions matching TRBD2. Trimming at V came to 5 bases and at J to 6 bases, leaving 7 bases not matched to a gene. The CDR3 sequence is 16 residues long. CDR1 MRHNA and CDR2 SNTAGT come from the germline V gene. The CDR3 spells CASSPLTSGGADTQYF. CDR3 in DNA: TGTGCCAGCAGTCCCCTGACTAGCGGGGGGGCGGATACGCAGTATTTT.